The rows below give T cell receptor beta chains drawn from one sample of a study of shared clonotypes between healthy human individuals. Assay: immunoSEQ multiplex PCR; the TCRdb copy retains only in-frame clones and omits some. The sample has over a million clones, about 76% seen once. Sequenced material: memory CD4+ T cells sorted from blood. The receptor source for this set is a man between 18 and 35 years old in good health. Each CDR3 is given with its conserved first and last residue. Each record gives: J gene, D gene, clone size, V gene, CDR3 protein, CDR3 DNA. The D gene is left open where the match is weak. Clone size is not always given. Where it is, it says once, few, many or a class for expanded clones.

>TRBJ1-1|NA|NA|TRBV7-9
CASSLDDVPVYF
TGTGCCAGCAGCTTAGATGACGTCCCGGTCTATTTT
>TRBJ2-7|TRBD1|NA|TRBV5-4
CASSFPDRDGLSSF
TGTGCCAGCAGCTTCCCCGACAGGGACGGACTGAGTTCTTTC
>TRBJ2-1|NA|NA|TRBV5-6
CASSLQAGYNEQFF
TGTGCCAGCAGCTTGCAGGCGGGCTACAATGAGCAGTTCTTC
>TRBJ2-7|NA|NA|TRBV12-2
CASRFRTSGGKDEQYF
TGTGCAAGTCGCTTCCGAACTAGCGGGGGGAAGGACGAGCAGTACTTC
>TRBJ1-6|NA|few|TRBV7-8
CASSPTRGGSYNSPLHF
TGTGCCAGCAGCCCCACTAGGGGTGGCTCCTATAATTCACCCCTCCACTTT
>TRBJ1-3|NA|NA|TRBV25-1
CASTGIVDTIYF
TGTGCCAGCACAGGCATTGTAGACACCATATATTTT
>TRBJ2-1|TRBD2|few|TRBV7-9
CASSATSGSYYEQFF
TGTGCCAGCAGCGCAACTAGCGGGAGTTACTATGAGCAGTTCTTC
>TRBJ2-3|NA|NA|TRBV6-1
CAARTDGDTQYF
TGTGCCGCAAGGACGGATGGGGATACGCAGTATTTT
>TRBJ1-6|NA|few|TRBV9
CASSVTAYNSPLHF
TGTGCCAGCAGCGTAACGGCCTATAATTCACCCCTCCACTTT
>TRBJ1-5|NA|NA|TRBV28
CASSLTGQSTQPQHF
TGTGCCAGCAGTTTAACCGGACAGTCTACCCAGCCCCAGCATTTT
>TRBJ2-2|NA|few|TRBV5-1
CASSGAGRGTGELFF
TGCGCCAGCAGCGGGGCGGGACGTGGGACCGGGGAGCTGTTTTTT
>TRBJ2-2|NA|NA|TRBV4-3
CASSQDRPASTGELFF
TGCGCCAGCAGCCAAGATCGCCCAGCTTCAACCGGGGAGCTGTTTTTT
>TRBJ1-1|TRBD1|NA|TRBV4-3
CASSLDRGTEAFF
TGCGCCAGCAGCCTCGACAGGGGCACTGAAGCTTTCTTT
>TRBJ1-5|NA|NA|TRBV18
CASSPGDNQPQHF
TGTGCCAGCTCACCAGGAGACAATCAGCCCCAGCATTTT
>TRBJ2-2|TRBD2|NA|TRBV11-3
CASSLGWLAGGTGELFF
TGTGCCAGCAGCTTAGGTTGGCTAGCGGGAGGAACCGGGGAGCTGTTTTTT
>TRBJ1-4|NA|NA|TRBV7-9
CASSLDVGEKLFF
TGTGCCAGCAGCTTAGACGTTGGGGAAAAACTGTTTTTT
>TRBJ2-3|NA|few|TRBV11-2
CASSLNTPADTQYF
TGTGCCAGCAGCTTAAACACCCCTGCGGATACGCAGTATTTT
>TRBJ1-5|NA|NA|TRBV19
CASSPRAYLIGYSNQPQHF
TGTGCCAGTAGTCCACGGGCCTATCTCATCGGTTATAGCAATCAGCCCCAGCATTTT
>TRBJ2-7|NA|NA|TRBV10-3
CAIRAEGSSYEQYF
TGTGCCATCAGGGCCGAGGGGAGCTCCTACGAGCAGTACTTC
>TRBJ2-5|NA|NA|TRBV21-1
CASSKGFGTEQETQYF
TGTGCCAGCAGCAAGGGATTCGGGACAGAACAAGAGACCCAGTACTTC
>TRBJ1-2|NA|once|TRBV7-6
CASSTAGGYTF
TGTGCCAGCAGCACAGCCGGGGGCTACACCTTC
>TRBJ2-1|NA|once|TRBV6-6
CASSSGTGYNEQFF
TGTGCCAGCAGTTCAGGGACCGGATACAATGAGCAGTTCTTC
>TRBJ2-3|NA|NA|TRBV5-1
CASSPERGPLSTDTQYF
TGCGCCAGCAGCCCAGAACGGGGGCCTCTGAGCACAGATACGCAGTATTTT
>TRBJ1-2|TRBD1|NA|TRBV7-2
CASSLGETGAYGYTF
TGTGCCAGCAGCTTAGGCGAGACAGGGGCCTATGGCTACACCTTC
>TRBJ1-4|NA|NA|TRBV9
CASSPTYNEKLFF
TGTGCCAGCAGCCCCACCTATAATGAAAAACTGTTTTTT
>TRBJ2-2|TRBD1|NA|TRBV28
CASSSTGGSGELFF
TGTGCCAGCAGTTCGACAGGGGGCTCCGGGGAGCTGTTTTTT
>TRBJ1-6|NA|NA|TRBV5-5
CASSTPGGGSPLHF
TGTGCCAGCAGCACGCCCGGCGGCGGTTCACCCCTCCACTTT
>TRBJ2-2|NA|NA|TRBV11-3
CASSLQDPGELFF
TGTGCCAGCAGCTTACAGGATCCCGGGGAGCTGTTTTTT
>TRBJ2-3|TRBD2|few|TRBV13
CASSSLGAGGAGRTDTQYF
TGTGCCAGCAGCTCCCTCGGAGCGGGGGGTGCCGGAAGGACAGATACGCAGTATTTT
>TRBJ1-1|NA|many|TRBV7-3
CASSLTENTEAFF
TGTGCCAGCAGCTTGACCGAGAACACTGAAGCTTTCTTT
>TRBJ1-5|NA|NA|TRBV7-9
CASSLGLGVKEDPQHF
TGTGCCAGCAGCTTAGGATTGGGGGTGAAGGAGGACCCCCAGCATTTT
>TRBJ2-3|NA|NA|TRBV5-1
CASSRGLDTQYF
TGCGCCAGCAGCCGGGGGCTGGATACGCAGTATTTT
>TRBJ2-1|TRBD2|NA|TRBV27
CASSPTTSSGLSNEQFF
TGTGCCAGCAGTCCCACTACTAGTAGCGGGTTGTCAAACGAGCAGTTCTTC
>TRBJ1-5|TRBD1|NA|TRBV9
CASSVGDRGSQPQHF
TGTGCCAGCAGCGTAGGAGACAGGGGCTCTCAGCCCCAGCATTTT
>TRBJ1-1|NA|NA|TRBV7-9
CASRSGNRENTEAFF
TGTGCCAGCAGGTCCGGGAACAGAGAGAACACTGAAGCTTTCTTT
>TRBJ2-4|NA|many|TRBV6-5
CASSYSGPIAKNIQYF
TGTGCCAGCAGTTACTCGGGACCGATAGCCAAAAACATTCAGTACTTC
>TRBJ1-3|NA|NA|TRBV5-4
CASSLGGLISGNTIYF
TGTGCCAGCAGCTTGGGAGGACTGATCTCTGGAAACACCATATATTTT
>TRBJ2-1|TRBD2|NA|TRBV9
CASSVAPTSGGERQFF
TGTGCCAGCAGCGTAGCCCCGACTAGCGGGGGGGAGCGGCAGTTCTTC
>TRBJ2-7|TRBD1|many|TRBV5-1
CASGSGQGAYEQYF
TGCGCCAGCGGGTCGGGGCAGGGGGCCTACGAGCAGTACTTC
>TRBJ1-2|NA|NA|TRBV5-1
CASSPDAGANYGYTF
TGCGCCAGCAGCCCTGACGCGGGAGCTAACTATGGCTACACCTTC
>TRBJ2-1|TRBD1|NA|TRBV28
CASSFEGQGVSRNEQFF
TGTGCCAGCAGTTTTGAAGGGCAGGGGGTTTCTAGGAATGAGCAGTTCTTC
>TRBJ2-1|NA|NA|TRBV30
CACSTQTYNEQFF
TGTGCCTGTTCGACACAGACCTACAATGAGCAGTTCTTC
>TRBJ2-2|NA|NA|TRBV6-6
CASSYAPLTGELFF
TGTGCCAGCAGTTACGCGCCACTCACCGGGGAGCTGTTTTTT
>TRBJ2-5|TRBD1|NA|TRBV5-1
CASSPASGRGRGETQYF
TGCGCCAGCAGCCCCGCGTCGGGCAGGGGGCGTGGGGAGACCCAGTACTTC
>TRBJ1-4|NA|NA|TRBV5-5
CASSPGAQGLNEKLFF
TGTGCCAGCAGCCCCGGGGCCCAGGGCCTTAATGAAAAACTGTTTTTT
>TRBJ1-3|NA|NA|TRBV30
CAWSVGGNTIYF
TGTGCCTGGAGTGTAGGGGGAAACACCATATATTTT
>TRBJ1-3|NA|NA|TRBV13
CASSWTVSSGNTIYF
TGTGCCAGCAGCTGGACAGTCTCCTCTGGAAACACCATATATTTT
>TRBJ2-5|TRBD1|NA|TRBV5-6
CASSPRPGQGGKETQYF
TGTGCCAGCAGCCCAAGACCGGGACAGGGGGGAAAAGAGACCCAGTACTTC
>TRBJ2-7|TRBD1|NA|TRBV19
CASIPDDRAPYEQYF
TGTGCCAGTATCCCCGACGACAGGGCCCCCTACGAGCAGTACTTC
>TRBJ2-1|NA|NA|TRBV6-5
CASSTRRASYNEQFF
TGTGCCAGCAGTACACGCAGGGCTTCCTACAATGAGCAGTTCTTC
>TRBJ1-2|NA|NA|TRBV7-2
CASSSTGFGYTF
TGTGCCAGCAGCTCAACAGGCTTTGGCTACACCTTC
>TRBJ2-7|NA|NA|TRBV4-2
CASSQEDEQYF
TGTGCCAGCAGCCAAGAGGACGAGCAGTACTTC
>TRBJ2-1|TRBD2|NA|TRBV6-5
CASGKSRLANNEQFF
TGTGCCAGCGGCAAATCGAGACTAGCGAATAATGAGCAGTTCTTC
>TRBJ2-5|NA|NA|TRBV30
CAWGYLGLPFHF
TGTGCCTGGGGCTATCTCGGACTGCCCTTTCACTTC
>TRBJ2-7|NA|NA|TRBV6-5
CASTLGGGRYEQYF
TGTGCCAGCACCTTGGGTGGGGGGCGTTACGAGCAGTACTTC
>TRBJ1-6|NA|NA|TRBV10-3
CAISEARDRGNSPLHF
TGTGCCATCAGTGAAGCCCGTGACCGAGGGAATTCACCCCTCCACTTT
>TRBJ1-1|NA|NA|TRBV27
CASSPGGRTEAFF
TGTGCCAGCTCCCCGGGGGGGAGGACTGAAGCTTTCTTT
>TRBJ2-5|TRBD2|few|TRBV2
CASSVPSGGAETQYF
TGTGCCAGCAGTGTGCCTAGCGGGGGTGCTGAGACCCAGTACTTC
>TRBJ2-1|NA|NA|TRBV9
CASSADPRDEQFF
TGTGCCAGCAGCGCTGACCCCAGGGATGAGCAGTTCTTC
>TRBJ2-5|NA|NA|TRBV7-7
CASSLNEGETQYF
TGTGCTAGCAGCTTAAACGAGGGAGAGACCCAGTACTTC